This passage covers 3 T cell receptor beta chains from one sample sequenced in a study of blood T cell repertoires in COVID-19. The assay was immunoSEQ multiplex PCR, and TCRdb's table has in-frame clones only and misses some. The sample carries 150,000 to 200,000 clones, approximately 88% recorded once. The sequenced sample was peripheral blood. The receptor source for this set is a woman aged 55-70 years with acute or convalescent COVID-19.

The chain links TRBV28 to TRBJ2-3; 8 bases are a match to TRBD2. V shed 6 bases and J 0 bases; nucleotides not matched to a gene: 5. Germline V gene data show CDR1 as MDHEN and CDR2 as SYDVKM. The CDR3 sequence is 15 residues long. CDR3 residues: CASREAGASTDTQYF. In DNA, the CDR3 is TGTGCCAGCAGGGAAGCGGGGGCCAGCACAGATACGCAGTATTTT.

There are a few counts of this clone. V and J are TRBV25-1 and TRBJ1-3; D perhaps matches TRBD1 (6 bases). The V and J ends lost 6 bases and 2 bases respectively, with 11 bases between them. Germline assignment: CDR1 MGHDK and CDR2 SYGVNS. The CDR3 totals 14 residues. CDR3: CASSVTGPGNTIYF. The CDR3 region has the DNA TGTGCCAGCAGCGTGACAGGCCCTGGAAACACCATATATTTT.

The chain couples TRBV7-9 to TRBJ2-3, with 7 bases matching TRBD1. CDR1 and CDR2 (germline): SEHNR, FQNEAQ (reference sequence). Trimming removed 1 base from V and 0 bases from J; junction bases left unmatched: 4. The CDR3 has 16 amino acids. The CDR3: CASSLGRDSSTDTQYF. CDR3 nucleotide sequence: TGTGCCAGCAGCTTAGGCCGGGACAGCAGCACAGATACGCAGTATTTT. Supplemented by reference TRBV7-9 and TRBJ2-3, the full variable domain reads DTGVSQNPRHKITKRGQNVTFRCDPISEHNRLYWYRQTLGQGPEFLTYFQNEAQLEKSRLLSDRFSAERPKGSFSTLEIQRTEQGDSAMYLCASSLGRDSSTDTQYFGPGTRLTVL.